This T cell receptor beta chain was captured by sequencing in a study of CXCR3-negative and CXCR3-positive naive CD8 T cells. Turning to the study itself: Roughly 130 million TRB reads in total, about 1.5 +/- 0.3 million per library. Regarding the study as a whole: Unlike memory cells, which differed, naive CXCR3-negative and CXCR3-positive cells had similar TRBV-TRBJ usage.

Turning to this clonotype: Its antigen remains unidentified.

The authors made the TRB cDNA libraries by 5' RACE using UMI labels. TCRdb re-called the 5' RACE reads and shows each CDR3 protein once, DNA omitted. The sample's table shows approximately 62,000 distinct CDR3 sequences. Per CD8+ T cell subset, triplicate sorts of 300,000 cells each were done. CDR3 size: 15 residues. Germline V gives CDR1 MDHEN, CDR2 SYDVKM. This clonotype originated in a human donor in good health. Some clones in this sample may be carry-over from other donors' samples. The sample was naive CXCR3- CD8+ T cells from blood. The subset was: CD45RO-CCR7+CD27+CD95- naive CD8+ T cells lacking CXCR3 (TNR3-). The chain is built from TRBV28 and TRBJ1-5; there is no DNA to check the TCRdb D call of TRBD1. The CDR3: CASKHGQGAGQPQHF.